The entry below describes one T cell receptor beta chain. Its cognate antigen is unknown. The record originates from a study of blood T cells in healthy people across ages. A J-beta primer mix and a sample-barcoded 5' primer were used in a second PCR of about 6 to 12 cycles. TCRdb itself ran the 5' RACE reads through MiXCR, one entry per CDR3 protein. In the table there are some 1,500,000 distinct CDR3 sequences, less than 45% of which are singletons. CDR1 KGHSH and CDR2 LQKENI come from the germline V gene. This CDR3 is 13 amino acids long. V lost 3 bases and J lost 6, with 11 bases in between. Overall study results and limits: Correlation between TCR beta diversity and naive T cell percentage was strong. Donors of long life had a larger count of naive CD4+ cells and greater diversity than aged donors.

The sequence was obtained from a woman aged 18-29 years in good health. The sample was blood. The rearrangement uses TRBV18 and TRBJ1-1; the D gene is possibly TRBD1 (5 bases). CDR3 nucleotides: TGTGCCAGCTCACCGGACATGGAGCCTGAAGCTTTCTTT. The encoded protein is CASSPDMEPEAFF.